The rows below give T cell receptor beta chains drawn from one sample of a study of blood T cell repertoires in COVID-19. TCRdb's table, derived via immunoSEQ multiplex PCR, lists solely in-frame clones and lacks some. The sample includes about 50,000 clones, almost 80% seen only once; the top ten take under 6%. The sequenced sample consisted of PBMCs or T cells enriched from blood (not recorded which). The source of these receptors is a woman aged 50 to 60 with acute COVID-19. The CDR3 runs from the conserved cysteine through the conserved F or W. Fields, in order: D gene, clone size, J gene, V gene, CDR3 length, CDR3 protein, CDR3 DNA. A D gene is named only where the DNA matches it firmly. Clone size appears in some rows only: once, few, many, or a class for an expanded clone.

>NA|NA|TRBJ1-5|TRBV7-9|14
CASSLSGPNQPQHF
TGTGCCAGCAGCTTATCGGGTCCAAATCAGCCCCAGCATTTT
>TRBD2|NA|TRBJ2-2|TRBV5-1|19
CASSRTSLRTGRTPGELFF
TGCGCCAGCAGCAGGACTAGTTTAAGAACAGGACGAACACCCGGGGAGCTGTTTTTT
>NA|NA|TRBJ1-2|TRBV6-5|15
CASSYSRQGGYGYTF
TGTGCCAGCAGTTACTCGCGGCAGGGCGGCTATGGCTACACCTTC
>TRBD1|NA|TRBJ2-7|TRBV7-6|15
CASSGGTGLVYEQYF
TGTGCCAGCAGCGGCGGGACAGGGCTTGTCTACGAGCAGTACTTC
>NA|NA|TRBJ1-1|TRBV2|14
CASSGSLMNTEAFF
TGTGCCAGCAGTGGAAGCCTCATGAACACTGAAGCTTTCTTT
>TRBD2|NA|TRBJ2-1|TRBV2|15
CASPGLAGGYNEQFF
TGTGCCAGCCCTGGACTAGCGGGGGGCTACAATGAGCAGTTCTTC
>NA|NA|TRBJ1-4|TRBV11-3|15
CASSLAGQVGEKLFF
TGTGCCAGCAGCTTGGCGGGCCAGGTTGGAGAAAAACTGTTTTTT
>TRBD1|NA|TRBJ1-2|TRBV2|14
CASSGNRDSSGYTF
TGTGCCAGCAGTGGGAACCGGGACAGTAGTGGCTACACCTTC
>TRBD2|NA|TRBJ2-3|TRBV6-1|15
CASSEIAGAIDTQYF
TGTGCCAGCAGTGAGATAGCGGGGGCGATAGATACGCAGTATTTT
>NA|NA|TRBJ1-1|TRBV6-1|15
CASSEEGRPNTEAFF
TGTGCCAGCAGTGAAGAGGGGCGGCCGAACACTGAAGCTTTCTTT
>NA|NA|TRBJ2-2|TRBV11-2|15
CASSSLAVNTGELFF
TGTGCCAGCAGCTCCTTAGCGGTGAACACCGGGGAGCTGTTTTTT
>NA|NA|TRBJ1-4|TRBV5-1|15
CASSGRTGFDEKLFF
TGCGCCAGCAGCGGAAGAACAGGGTTCGATGAAAAACTGTTTTTT
>NA|NA|TRBJ1-6|TRBV7-3|16
CASSLTPPDRGTPLHF
TGTGCCAGCAGCTTAACCCCCCCCGACAGAGGTACACCCCTCCACTTT
>TRBD2|NA|TRBJ2-3|TRBV14|15
CASSLSGFSSDTQYF
TGTGCCAGCAGCCTTAGCGGGTTCTCCTCCGATACGCAGTATTTT
>NA|NA|TRBJ1-4|TRBV5-8|14
CASSPSPGGEKLFF
TGTGCCAGCAGCCCAAGCCCGGGGGGTGAAAAACTGTTTTTT
>TRBD2|NA|TRBJ2-3|TRBV11-2|18
CASSSHRGVSGRADTQYF
TGTGCCAGCAGCTCCCATCGCGGCGTGTCGGGGAGGGCAGATACGCAGTATTTT
>TRBD2|NA|TRBJ2-3|TRBV19|15
CASRGTSGVADTQYF
TGTGCCAGTAGGGGGACTAGCGGGGTAGCGGATACGCAGTATTTT
>NA|NA|TRBJ1-4|TRBV25-1|17
CASSEYRLGATNEKLFF
TGTGCCAGCAGTGAATATAGACTAGGGGCAACTAATGAAAAACTGTTTTTT
>TRBD1|NA|TRBJ2-1|TRBV11-1|15
CASSLRDRTYNEQFF
TGTGCCAGCAGCTTGAGGGACAGAACCTACAATGAGCAGTTCTTC
>TRBD1|NA|TRBJ1-5|TRBV19|14
CASSIAGGNQPQHF
TGTGCCAGTAGTATAGCAGGGGGAAATCAGCCCCAGCATTTT
>TRBD1|NA|TRBJ1-1|TRBV30|14
CAWSHGTGVLGAFF
TGTGCCTGGAGCCACGGGACAGGGGTCCTGGGAGCTTTCTTT
>TRBD1|NA|TRBJ2-3|TRBV30|13
CAWSGQGIDTQYF
TGTGCCTGGAGTGGACAGGGAATAGATACGCAGTATTTT
>TRBD1|NA|TRBJ1-5|TRBV19|15
CASRDRGASNQPQHF
TGTGCCAGTAGAGACAGGGGCGCAAGCAATCAGCCCCAGCATTTT
>TRBD1|NA|TRBJ2-7|TRBV16|19
CASSQSPRDRGQISYEQYF
TGTGCCAGCAGCCAATCGCCCCGGGACAGGGGGCAGATTTCCTACGAGCAGTACTTC
>TRBD1|NA|TRBJ1-4|TRBV2|15
CASTETGYGNEKLFF
TGTGCCAGCACCGAGACAGGGTACGGTAATGAAAAACTGTTTTTT
>NA|NA|TRBJ1-4|TRBV18|16
CASSQRTIRDGEKLFF
TGTGCCAGCTCACAAAGGACCATCAGGGATGGAGAAAAACTGTTTTTT
>TRBD2|NA|TRBJ2-5|TRBV4-1|17
CASSQDKGVAGYSGQYF
TGCGCCAGCAGCCAAGATAAAGGGGTAGCGGGATATAGCGGCCAGTACTTC
>NA|NA|TRBJ1-2|TRBV5-1|13
CASSLDGDFGYTF
TGCGCCAGCAGCTTGGACGGAGACTTTGGCTACACCTTC
>TRBD1|NA|TRBJ1-2|TRBV28|15
CASTGQYFGDYGYTF
TGTGCCAGCACGGGACAGTACTTTGGGGACTATGGCTACACCTTC
>TRBD1|NA|TRBJ1-1|TRBV7-9|16
CASSLDRILTNTEAFF
TGTGCCAGCAGCCTGGACAGGATCCTTACGAACACTGAAGCTTTCTTT
>NA|NA|TRBJ1-4|TRBV19|14
CASSPRGKDEKLFF
TGTGCCAGTAGTCCACGGGGTAAGGATGAAAAACTGTTTTTT
>TRBD2|NA|TRBJ2-2|TRBV28|17
CASSLTGLAGVGGELFF
TGTGCCAGCAGTTTAACGGGACTAGCGGGGGTAGGCGGGGAGCTGTTTTTT
>TRBD2|NA|TRBJ2-5|TRBV7-7|15
CASSDSSGAQETQYF
TGTGCTAGCAGCGACTCTAGCGGGGCCCAAGAGACCCAGTACTTC
>NA|NA|TRBJ2-7|TRBV7-2|15
CASSLGHPNLYEQYF
TGTGCCAGCAGCTTAGGGCACCCCAACCTCTACGAGCAGTACTTC
>NA|NA|TRBJ1-5|TRBV7-8|15
CASNVGTNSNQPQHF
TGTGCCAGCAACGTCGGGACAAATAGCAATCAGCCCCAGCATTTT
>TRBD1|NA|TRBJ1-1|TRBV13|15
CASSQGGRTNTEAFF
TGTGCCAGCAGCCAGGGGGGACGGACGAACACTGAAGCTTTCTTT
>NA|once|TRBJ2-3|TRBV7-9|14
CASSSSENTDTQYF
TGTGCCAGCAGCTCAAGCGAGAACACAGATACGCAGTATTTT
>TRBD2|NA|TRBJ2-3|TRBV5-1|16
CASSPASRGGGDTQYF
TGCGCCAGCAGCCCTGCTTCGCGGGGGGGAGGAGATACGCAGTATTTT
>NA|NA|TRBJ2-5|TRBV30|12
CAFGGRRETQYF
TGTGCCTTTGGGGGGAGACGGGAGACCCAGTACTTC
>TRBD1|NA|TRBJ1-1|TRBV19|15
CASPGTGGENTEAFF
TGTGCCAGTCCCGGGACAGGGGGAGAGAACACTGAAGCTTTCTTT
>TRBD1|NA|TRBJ1-3|TRBV7-6|16
CASSLGTGHSGNTIYF
TGTGCCAGCAGCTTAGGGACAGGACACTCTGGAAACACCATATATTTT
>TRBD1|NA|TRBJ2-7|TRBV10-3|14
CAIRGQGRTYEQYF
TGTGCCATCAGAGGACAGGGTAGGACCTACGAGCAGTACTTC
>NA|NA|TRBJ1-1|TRBV11-2|13
CASSLVLVTEAFF
TGTGCCAGCAGCTTAGTACTGGTCACTGAAGCTTTCTTT
>TRBD1|NA|TRBJ1-5|TRBV19|15
CASSIRTGGSQPQHF
TGTGCCAGTAGTATTAGGACAGGGGGGAGTCAGCCCCAGCATTTT
>NA|NA|TRBJ2-3|TRBV10-3|13
CAIMGPGRDTQYF
TGTGCCATCATGGGGCCCGGGCGAGATACGCAGTATTTT
>TRBD1|NA|TRBJ1-4|TRBV4-1|15
CASSGGQTNNEKLFF
TGCGCCAGCAGCGGGGGACAGACCAATAATGAAAAACTGTTTTTT
>TRBD1|NA|TRBJ1-5|TRBV6-1|12
CASGDRDQPQHF
TGTGCCAGCGGTGACAGGGATCAGCCCCAGCATTTT
>NA|NA|TRBJ1-6|TRBV6-5|16
CASSYVRQAINSPLHF
TGTGCCAGCAGTTACGTTCGGCAGGCTATTAATTCACCCCTCCACTTT
>TRBD2|once|TRBJ2-2|TRBV15|14
CATNRGDGTGELFF
TGTGCCACCAATCGGGGGGATGGGACCGGGGAGCTGTTTTTT
>TRBD1|once|TRBJ2-2|TRBV4-1|15
CASSRGQGNTGELFF
TGCGCCAGCAGCCGGGGACAGGGAAACACCGGGGAGCTGTTTTTT